There are a few counts of the clone carrying this T cell receptor beta chain. This sample was taken from a study of neoadjuvant anti-PD-1 for oral cavity cancer. Overall study: Non-progressing patients received a fourth nivolumab dose near day 43, then surgery on days 50-56.

Here immunoSEQ multiplex PCR was the method, and the copy in TCRdb shows in-frame clones only, minus some. The sample records roughly 16,000 clones, over 65% being singletons. This CDR3 has 11 amino acids. Germline-derived CDR1 and CDR2 are WSHSY and SAAADI. V was trimmed by 8 bases and J by 0 bases, leaving 4 bases between them. Material: PBMCs, obtained before nivolumab (anti-PD-1) treatment. This receptor was taken from a person between 35 and 79 years old with oral cavity squamous cell carcinoma. V and J are TRBV10-2 and TRBJ1-1; no clear D gene. The CDR3: CASRVNTEAFF. The DNA for the CDR3 is TGCGCCAGCCGGGTGAACACTGAAGCTTTCTTT.